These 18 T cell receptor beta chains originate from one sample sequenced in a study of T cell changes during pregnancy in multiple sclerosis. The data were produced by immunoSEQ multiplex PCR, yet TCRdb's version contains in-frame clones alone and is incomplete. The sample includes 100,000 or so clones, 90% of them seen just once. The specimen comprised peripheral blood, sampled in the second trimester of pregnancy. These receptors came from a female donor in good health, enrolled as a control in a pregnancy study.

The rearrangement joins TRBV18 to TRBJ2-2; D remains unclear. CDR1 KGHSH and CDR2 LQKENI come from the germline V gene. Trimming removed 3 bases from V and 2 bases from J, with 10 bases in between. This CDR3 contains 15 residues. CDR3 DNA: TGTGCCAGCTCACCCTTGGGCCCTAACACCGGGGAGCTGTTTTTT. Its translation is CASSPLGPNTGELFF.

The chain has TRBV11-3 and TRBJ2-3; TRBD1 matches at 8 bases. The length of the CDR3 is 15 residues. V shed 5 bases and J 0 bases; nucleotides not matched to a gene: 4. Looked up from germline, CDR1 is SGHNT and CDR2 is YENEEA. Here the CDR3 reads CASSLRQGSTDTQYF. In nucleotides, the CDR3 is TGTGCCAGCAGCCTCCGACAGGGGAGCACAGATACGCAGTATTTT.

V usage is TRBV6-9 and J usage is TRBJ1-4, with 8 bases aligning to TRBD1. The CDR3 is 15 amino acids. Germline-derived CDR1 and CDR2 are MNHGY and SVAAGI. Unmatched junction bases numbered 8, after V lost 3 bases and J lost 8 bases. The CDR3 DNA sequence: TGTGCCAGCAGTTACAAGGACAGGGTGGCGGAAAAACTGTTTTTT. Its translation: CASSYKDRVAEKLFF.

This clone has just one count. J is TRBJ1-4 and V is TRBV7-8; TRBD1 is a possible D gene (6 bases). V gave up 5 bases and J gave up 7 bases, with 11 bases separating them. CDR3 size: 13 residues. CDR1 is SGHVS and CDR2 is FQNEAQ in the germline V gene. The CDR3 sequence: CASSQGGSEKLFF. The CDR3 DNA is TGTGCCAGCAGCCAAGGGGGAAGTGAAAAACTGTTTTTT.

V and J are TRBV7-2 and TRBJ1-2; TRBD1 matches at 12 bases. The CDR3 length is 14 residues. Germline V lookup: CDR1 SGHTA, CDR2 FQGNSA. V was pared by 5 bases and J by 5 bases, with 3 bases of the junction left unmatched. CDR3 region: CASSGGQGAYGYTF. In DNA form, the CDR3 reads TGTGCCAGCAGCGGGGGACAGGGGGCTTATGGCTACACCTTC.

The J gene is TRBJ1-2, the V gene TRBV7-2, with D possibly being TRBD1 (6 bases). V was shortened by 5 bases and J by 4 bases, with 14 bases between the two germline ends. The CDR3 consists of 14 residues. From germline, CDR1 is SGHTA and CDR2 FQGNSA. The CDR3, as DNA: TGTGCCAGCAGCCCAACGACAGGAAGCTATGGCTACACCTTC. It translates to CASSPTTGSYGYTF.

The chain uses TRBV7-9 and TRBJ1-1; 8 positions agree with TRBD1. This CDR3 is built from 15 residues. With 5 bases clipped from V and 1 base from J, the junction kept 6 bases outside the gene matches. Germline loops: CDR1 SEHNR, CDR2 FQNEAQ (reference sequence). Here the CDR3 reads CASSLGGTGNTEAFF. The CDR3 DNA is TGTGCCAGCAGCCTAGGTGGGACAGGGAACACTGAAGCTTTCTTT.

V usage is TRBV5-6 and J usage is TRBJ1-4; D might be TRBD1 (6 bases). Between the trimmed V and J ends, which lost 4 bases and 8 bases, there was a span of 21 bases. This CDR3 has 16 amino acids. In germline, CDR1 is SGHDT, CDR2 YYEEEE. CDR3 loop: CASSNRGAGLGEKLFF. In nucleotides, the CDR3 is TGTGCCAGCAGCAACCGGGGGGCGGGGCTGGGCGAAAAACTGTTTTTT.

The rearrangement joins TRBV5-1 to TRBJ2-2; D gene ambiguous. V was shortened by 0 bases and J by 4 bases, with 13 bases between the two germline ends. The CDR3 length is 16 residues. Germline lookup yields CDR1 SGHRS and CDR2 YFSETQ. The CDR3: CASSLGFPSTTGELFF. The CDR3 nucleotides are TGCGCCAGCAGCTTGGGATTTCCTAGTACCACCGGGGAGCTGTTTTTT.

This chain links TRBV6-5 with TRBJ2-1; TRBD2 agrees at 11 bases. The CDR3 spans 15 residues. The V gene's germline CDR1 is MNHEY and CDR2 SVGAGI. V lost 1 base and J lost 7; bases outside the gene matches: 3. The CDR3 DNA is TGTGCCAGCAGTTACTGGGGACTAGCGGTGAATGAGCAGTTCTTC. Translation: CASSYWGLAVNEQFF.

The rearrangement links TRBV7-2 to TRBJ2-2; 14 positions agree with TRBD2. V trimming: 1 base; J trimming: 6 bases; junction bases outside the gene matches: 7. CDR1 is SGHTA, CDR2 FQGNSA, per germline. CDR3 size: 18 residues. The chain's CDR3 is CASSLEPQGLAGAGELFF. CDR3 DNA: TGTGCCAGCAGCTTAGAACCCCAGGGACTAGCGGGAGCCGGGGAGCTGTTTTTT.

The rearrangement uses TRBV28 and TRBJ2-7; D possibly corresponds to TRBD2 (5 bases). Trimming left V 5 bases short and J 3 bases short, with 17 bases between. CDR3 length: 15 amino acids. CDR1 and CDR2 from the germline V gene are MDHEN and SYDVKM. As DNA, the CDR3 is TGTGCCAGCAGTCCTCGGGGTCTCAAAGACTACGAGCAGTACTTC. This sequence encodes CASSPRGLKDYEQYF.

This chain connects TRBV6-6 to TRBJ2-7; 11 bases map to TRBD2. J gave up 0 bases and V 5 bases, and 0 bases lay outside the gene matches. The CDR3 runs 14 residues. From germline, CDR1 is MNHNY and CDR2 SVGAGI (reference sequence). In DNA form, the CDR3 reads TGTGCCAGCAGTACTAGCGGGGGCTCCTACGAGCAGTACTTC. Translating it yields CASSTSGGSYEQYF.

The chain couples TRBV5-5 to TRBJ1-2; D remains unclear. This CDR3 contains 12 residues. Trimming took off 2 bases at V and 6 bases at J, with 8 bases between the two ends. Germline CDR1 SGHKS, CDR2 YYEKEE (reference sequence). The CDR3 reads CASSFRGNGYTF. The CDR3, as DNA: TGTGCCAGCAGCTTCCGAGGGAATGGCTACACCTTC.

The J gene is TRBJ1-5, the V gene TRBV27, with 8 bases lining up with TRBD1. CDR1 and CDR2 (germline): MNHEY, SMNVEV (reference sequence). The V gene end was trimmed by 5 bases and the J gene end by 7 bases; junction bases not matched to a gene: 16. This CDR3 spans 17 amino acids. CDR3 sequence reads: CASSPGTGRRAKQPQHF. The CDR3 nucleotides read TGTGCCAGCAGTCCCGGGACAGGCCGCCGGGCGAAACAGCCCCAGCATTTT.

The CDR3 is CASSLEGQAYGYTF. The CDR3, as DNA: TGCGCCAGCAGCTTGGAGGGACAAGCCTATGGCTACACCTTC. The chain employs TRBV5-1 and TRBJ1-2; TRBD1 is a possible D gene (6 bases). Germline V gene lookup returns CDR1 SGHRS and CDR2 YFSETQ. The ends were cut back, 0 bases at V and 4 bases at J, with 10 bases in the middle. CDR3 size: 14 residues.

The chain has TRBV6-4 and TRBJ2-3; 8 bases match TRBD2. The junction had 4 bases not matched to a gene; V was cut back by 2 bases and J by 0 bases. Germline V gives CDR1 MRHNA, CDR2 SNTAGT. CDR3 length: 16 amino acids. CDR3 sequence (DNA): TGTGCCAGCAGTGACGCTGCGGGGGGCAGCACAGATACGCAGTATTTT. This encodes CASSDAAGGSTDTQYF.

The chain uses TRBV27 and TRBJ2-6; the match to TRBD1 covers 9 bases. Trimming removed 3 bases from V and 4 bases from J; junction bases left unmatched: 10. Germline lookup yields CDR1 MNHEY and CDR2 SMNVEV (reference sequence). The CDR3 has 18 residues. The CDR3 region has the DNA TGTGCCAGCAGTTTTTACGGGACAGGGATTTTGGGGGCCAACGTCCTGACTTTC. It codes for CASSFYGTGILGANVLTF.